This passage covers 16 T cell receptor beta chains from one sample sequenced in a study of vaccination effects on CD4 cells after COVID-19 (dated by TCRdb to between 2021 and 2024). The method was the immunoSEQ multiplex PCR assay. TCRdb provides this immuneACCESS table in a form limited to in-frame rearrangements. Some clones are lacking; in checked studies, under half of them reflect an unresolved V gene, and why the rest are absent is not known. In all, the sample holds 65,000 or so clones, and roughly 76% of those were seen once. Of the sample, 2.5% to 3% falls within the top ten clones. The antigens of these receptors remain unknown. In the ViraFEST assay, PBMC were stimulated with viral peptide pools, and antigen-specific CD4+ T cell clonotypes were then identified by expansion using TCR sequencing. After 10 to 11 days of culture, CD4+ T cells were isolated with the EasySep CD4+ T cell isolation kit. Healthy vaccine recipients had no prior SARS-CoV-2 infection, confirmed by negative nucleocapsid antibodies before and after vaccination.

Here the sequenced sample was CD4+ T cells from PBMCs cultured with HCoV-NL63 spike peptides, taken before COVID-19 vaccination. The cell subset or site label, as the study defines it: HCoV-NL63 spike overlapping peptide pool stimulation. These receptors originate from a human donor who received a COVID-19 vaccine.

This chain connects TRBV24-1 to TRBJ2-5, with 7 bases identical to TRBD2. Germline loops: CDR1 KGHDR, CDR2 SFDVKD. V dropped 1 base and J dropped 1; count of bases not matched to a gene: 5. The CDR3 spans 16 residues. CDR3: CATSDLERGFQETQYF. CDR3 nucleotide sequence: TGTGCCACCAGTGATTTAGAGCGGGGATTCCAAGAGACCCAGTACTTC.

This clone showed up just once. The gene calls are TRBV7-8 and TRBJ1-5; D perhaps matches TRBD1 (5 bases). The CDR3 consists of 15 residues. Trimming cost V 2 bases and J 4 bases, with 12 bases left between them. CDR1 is SGHVS, CDR2 FQNEAQ, per germline. CDR3 coding DNA: TGTGCCAGCAGCTTAAAGTACGGGACTAATCAGCCCCAGCATTTT. This sequence encodes CASSLKYGTNQPQHF.

This sequence joins TRBV7-2 and TRBJ1-1, with 10 positions matching TRBD1. The CDR3 consists of 15 residues. Per the germline V gene, CDR1 is SGHTA and CDR2 is FQGNSA. V gave up 7 bases and J gave up 1 base; unmatched junction bases: 6. CDR3 sequence (DNA): TGTGCCAGCAACCAAAGGGACAGGGGGAACACTGAAGCTTTCTTT. It translates to CASNQRDRGNTEAFF. Full variable domain (outside the CDR3, taken from reference TRBV7-2 and TRBJ1-1): GAGVSQSPSNKVTEKGKDVELRCDPISGHTALYWYRQSLGQGLEFLIYFQGNSAPDKSGLPSDRFSAERTGGSVSTLTIQRTQQEDSAVYLCASNQRDRGNTEAFFGQGTRLTVV.

The chain uses TRBV21-1 and TRBJ2-3; the DNA was not compared with TRBD2, the D call given in the table. TRBV21-1 is listed as a pseudogene. CDR3 length: 15 amino acids. The CDR3 is CASSKVRGGSDTQYF. Here the CDR3 DNA reads TGTGCCAGCAGCAAAGTACGGGGGGGGTCAGATACGCAGTATTTT.

Written as DNA, the CDR3 is TGTGCCAGTTCGACCCCAGGGGGGGGCTCCTACAATGAGCAGTTCTTC. Protein sequence: CASSTPGGGSYNEQFF. This chain links TRBV19 with TRBJ2-1, with D perhaps assigned TRBD1 or TRBD2 (7 bases each). The CDR3 is 16 amino acids. CDR1 LNHDA and CDR2 SQIVND come from the germline V gene (reference sequence). The V end was cut by 8 bases, the J end by 0 bases, with 17 bases between. Together with reference TRBV19 and TRBJ2-1, the CDR3 gives the full variable domain: DGGITQSPKYLFRKEGQNVTLSCEQNLNHDAMYWYRQDPGQGLRLIYYSQIVNDFQKGDIAEGYSVSREKKESFPLTVTSAQKNPTAFYLCASSTPGGGSYNEQFFGPGTRLTVL.

This chain links TRBV10-1 with TRBJ2-2; possibly TRBD2 for D (5 bases). Per germline, CDR1 WNHNN and CDR2 SYGVQD (reference sequence). The CDR3 covers 15 residues. The V and J ends lost 8 bases and 2 bases respectively, with 15 bases between them. CDR3 sequence: CASAMDGKNTGELFF. The CDR3 region has the DNA TGCGCCAGCGCCATGGACGGGAAAAACACCGGGGAGCTGTTTTTT.

The chain uses TRBV5-4 and TRBJ2-1; 8 nucleotides line up with TRBD1. The CDR3 length is 14 residues. The germline V gene has CDR1 SGHNT and CDR2 YYREEE (reference sequence). With 4 bases clipped from V and 9 bases from J, the junction kept 9 bases outside the gene matches. The CDR3 loop is CASSTGQEGSEQFF. In nucleotides, the CDR3 is TGTGCCAGCAGCACGGGACAGGAGGGAAGTGAGCAGTTCTTC.

This CDR3 is CASSPPGGGLTDTQYF. The CDR3 nucleotides read TGCGCCAGCAGCCCTCCGGGAGGAGGGCTGACAGATACGCAGTATTTT. V is TRBV5-1 and J is TRBJ2-3; TRBD2 matches at 7 bases. Looked up from germline, CDR1 is SGHRS and CDR2 is YFSETQ. The CDR3 length is 16 residues. V gave up 4 bases and J gave up 3 bases; unmatched junction bases: 11.

This clone was seen a handful of times. V gene TRBV7-3 combines with J gene TRBJ1-6, with TRBD1 matching 7 bases. The CDR3 contains 13 residues. CDR1 and CDR2 (germline): SGHTA, FQGTGA. J lost 8 bases, V lost 5 bases, and 3 bases had no gene match. The CDR3 DNA is TGTGCCAGCAGCACTCAGGGGGATTCACCCCTCCACTTT. Amino acid sequence: CASSTQGDSPLHF.

The chain couples TRBV19 to TRBJ1-6; D is possibly TRBD1 (6 bases). The CDR3 consists of 15 residues. Germline values: CDR1 LNHDA, CDR2 SQIVND (reference sequence). Between the trimmed V and J ends, which lost 3 bases and 10 bases, there was a span of 16 bases. This CDR3 reads CASSIMGGGRSPLHF. DNA of the CDR3: TGTGCCAGTAGTATCATGGGAGGGGGACGATCACCCCTCCACTTT. Combining the CDR3 with reference TRBV19 and TRBJ1-6 gives the whole variable domain DGGITQSPKYLFRKEGQNVTLSCEQNLNHDAMYWYRQDPGQGLRLIYYSQIVNDFQKGDIAEGYSVSREKKESFPLTVTSAQKNPTAFYLCASSIMGGGRSPLHFGNGTRLTVT.

This clone occurred once. This chain links TRBV10-2 with TRBJ2-2; D remains unclear. The CDR3 runs 13 residues. V lost 1 base, J lost 6 bases, and 6 bases lay in between. Looked up from germline, CDR1 is WSHSY and CDR2 is SAAADI. CDR3 loop: CASSEWVAGELFF. The DNA for the CDR3 is TGCGCCAGCAGTGAGTGGGTAGCCGGGGAGCTGTTTTTT.

The gene calls are TRBV28 and TRBJ2-5, with 9 positions matching TRBD2. Unmatched junction bases numbered 7, after V lost 2 bases and J lost 6 bases. CDR1 is MDHEN and CDR2 is SYDVKM in the germline V gene. This CDR3 has 15 amino acids. The CDR3 sequence is CASSLIGGGAKTQYF. In nucleotides, the CDR3 is TGTGCCAGCAGTTTAATTGGCGGGGGGGCAAAGACCCAGTACTTC.

This chain links TRBV6-4 with TRBJ2-3; D gene unclear. The ends were cut back, 7 bases at V and 4 bases at J, with 15 bases in the middle. The CDR3 totals 14 residues. CDR1 is MRHNA, CDR2 SNTAGT, per germline. The CDR3 region is CASTGPLGPDTQYF. The CDR3 bases are TGTGCCAGCACCGGGCCACTGGGCCCAGATACGCAGTATTTT.

V usage is TRBV5-1 and J usage is TRBJ2-5; TRBD1 matches 7 bases. This CDR3 is built from 16 residues. Looked up from germline, CDR1 is SGHRS and CDR2 is YFSETQ. V trimming: 4 bases; J trimming: 2 bases; junction bases outside the gene matches: 11. CDR3 residues: CASSLGRQGGQETQYF. The CDR3 bases are TGCGCCAGCAGCCTAGGCCGACAGGGCGGGCAAGAGACCCAGTACTTC.

This clone is large. This rearrangement joins TRBV3-1 (or the pseudogene TRBV3-2) to TRBJ2-3; D remains unclear. Trimming shortened V by 4 bases and J by 6 bases, and 11 bases separated the two germline ends. Germline V gives CDR1 LGHDT, CDR2 YNNKEL (reference sequence). The CDR3 totals 13 residues. The CDR3 loop reads CASSPNLGDTQYF. The CDR3 DNA reads TGTGCCAGCAGCCCCAACTTAGGGGATACGCAGTATTTT.

The rearrangement uses TRBV5-5 and TRBJ1-5, with 7 bases aligning to TRBD1. This CDR3 is 14 amino acids long. From germline, CDR1 is SGHKS and CDR2 YYEKEE (reference sequence). With V trimmed by 2 bases and J by 4 bases, 3 bases remained unmatched. The CDR3 is CASSFEGANQPQHF. In DNA form, the CDR3 reads TGTGCCAGCAGCTTCGAGGGGGCAAATCAGCCCCAGCATTTT.